Listed below are T cell receptor beta chains from one sample, sequenced in a study of T-cell reconstitution after alpha-beta-depleted transplantation in children. TCRdb re-called the PCR reads through MiXCR, storing one row per CDR3 protein. The sample lists about 980,000 distinct CDR3 sequences; around 30% were seen once. Here the sequenced sample was PBMCs, mostly from graft donor cells, taken 360 days after TCRalphabeta/CD19-depleted stem cell transplant. Receptors were obtained from a boy younger than two who had a stem cell transplant for SCID, so the T cells may come from the graft donor. Both conserved end residues are part of each CDR3. The order of the fields is clone size, D gene, J gene, V gene, CDR3 protein, CDR3 DNA. A D gene is named only where the DNA matches it firmly. Part of the rows lack a size; the others show once, few, many or a class for expanded clones.

>few|-|TRBJ1-5|TRBV19
CASSIQQNQPQHF
TGTGCCAGTAGTATCCAACAGAATCAGCCCCAGCATTTT
>-|-|TRBJ2-7|TRBV7-2
CASSPGRWPYEQYF
TGTGCCAGCAGCCCCGGCCGGTGGCCCTACGAGCAGTACTTC
>few|TRBD1|TRBJ2-1|TRBV18
CASSPEGQAAYNEQFF
TGTGCCAGCTCACCCGAGGGACAGGCGGCCTACAATGAGCAGTTCTTC
>-|-|TRBJ1-2|TRBV4-1
CASSQDPLGTYGYTF
TGCGCCAGCAGCCAAGATCCCTTAGGGACCTATGGCTACACCTTC
>few|-|TRBJ1-1|TRBV12-3/TRBV12-4
CASSFTGSITEAFF
TGTGCCAGCAGTTTTACAGGGAGTATCACTGAAGCTTTCTTT
>-|TRBD2|TRBJ2-2|TRBV6-5
CASSYFLRLAENTGELFF
TGTGCCAGCAGTTACTTTCTAAGACTAGCGGAGAACACCGGGGAGCTGTTTTTT
>few|-|TRBJ2-7|TRBV6-1
CASSTGNTREQYF
TGTGCCAGCAGTACAGGTAACACACGGGAGCAGTACTTC
>few|TRBD1|TRBJ1-2|TRBV12-3/TRBV12-4
CASSYDRGYGYTF
TGTGCCAGCAGTTACGACAGGGGGTATGGCTACACCTTC
>few|TRBD2|TRBJ2-1|TRBV19
CASWTSGSSYNEQFF
TGTGCCAGTTGGACTAGCGGGAGCTCCTACAATGAGCAGTTCTTC
>few|-|TRBJ1-1|TRBV12-3/TRBV12-4
CASGGGEGTEAFF
TGTGCCAGCGGTGGGGGGGAGGGAACTGAAGCTTTCTTT
>few|-|TRBJ2-2|TRBV10-2
CASSEGFTGELFF
TGCGCCAGCAGTGAGGGGTTTACCGGGGAGCTGTTTTTT
>many|-|TRBJ1-1|TRBV27
CASSYRDGLRGKTEAFF
TGTGCCAGCAGTTATCGGGACGGATTAAGGGGAAAGACTGAAGCTTTCTTT
>few|-|TRBJ2-1|TRBV27
CASSFLLGAAPSNEQFF
TGTGCCAGCAGTTTCCTTCTGGGAGCGGCTCCCAGCAATGAGCAGTTCTTC
>few|-|TRBJ2-2|TRBV7-7
CASSPIGVNTGELFF
TGTGCCAGCAGCCCCATCGGTGTGAACACCGGGGAGCTGTTTTTT
>-|TRBD2|TRBJ2-5|TRBV28
CASHPALAGGLSETQYF
TGTGCCAGCCACCCCGCACTAGCGGGGGGGCTAAGTGAGACCCAGTACTTC
>few|-|TRBJ2-5|TRBV12-3/TRBV12-4
CASSFIEETQYF
TGTGCCAGCAGTTTCATCGAAGAGACCCAGTACTTC
>-|TRBD1|TRBJ2-1|TRBV28
CASSLVRDRGYNEQFF
TGTGCCAGCAGCCTGGTCCGGGACAGGGGATACAATGAGCAGTTCTTC
>many|-|TRBJ2-2|TRBV5-1
CASSLEGNTGELFF
TGCGCCAGCAGCTTGGAGGGGAACACCGGGGAGCTGTTTTTT
>-|-|TRBJ2-7|TRBV12-3/TRBV12-4
CASSLGRVTMYEQYF
TGTGCCAGCAGTTTAGGACGGGTAACAATGTACGAGCAGTACTTC
>few|-|TRBJ1-2|TRBV27
CASSSRQGNVKDGYTF
TGTGCCAGCAGCTCCCGGCAGGGGAATGTTAAAGATGGCTACACCTTC
>-|-|TRBJ2-7|TRBV5-1
CASSDTGEQYF
TGCGCCAGCAGCGACACAGGGGAGCAGTACTTC
>-|-|TRBJ2-3|TRBV4-2
CASSQDPGADTQYF
TGTGCCAGCAGCCAAGATCCCGGGGCAGATACGCAGTATTTT
>-|-|TRBJ1-1|TRBV6-6
CASSIWGNTEAFF
TGTGCCAGCAGTATTTGGGGAAACACTGAAGCTTTCTTT
>once|-|TRBJ2-7|TRBV7-8
CASSLPNTYEQYF
TGTGCCAGCAGCCTCCCGAACACTTACGAGCAGTACTTC
>-|-|TRBJ2-4|TRBV12-3/TRBV12-4
CASTPGNIQYF
TGTGCCAGCACCCCGGGAAACATTCAGTACTTC
>few|-|TRBJ2-2|TRBV7-8
CASTPVGFVNTGELFF
TGTGCCAGCACCCCAGTGGGGTTCGTGAACACCGGGGAGCTGTTTTTT
>-|-|TRBJ2-7|TRBV4-3
CASSQGSTKRRYEQYF
TGCGCCAGCAGCCAAGGTAGCACAAAGCGAAGGTACGAGCAGTACTTC
>-|-|TRBJ2-1|TRBV27
CASSFQGFSYNEQFF
TGTGCCAGCAGTTTCCAAGGGTTCAGCTACAATGAGCAGTTCTTC
>-|-|TRBJ2-7|TRBV28
CASSDPLGSYEQYF
TGTGCCAGCAGCGATCCTCTGGGGTCCTACGAGCAGTACTTC
>few|-|TRBJ1-3|TRBV6-1
CASSSGAYGNTIYF
TGTGCCAGCAGCTCGGGGGCTTATGGAAACACCATATATTTT
>-|-|TRBJ2-7|TRBV20-1
CSASVGDEQYF
TGCAGTGCTAGTGTGGGGGACGAGCAGTACTTC
>few|-|TRBJ1-3|TRBV20-1
CSARTGGSGNTIYF
TGCAGTGCTAGGACAGGCGGCTCTGGAAACACCATATATTTT
>few|-|TRBJ2-3|TRBV12-3/TRBV12-4
CASSLVTPQGTDTQYF
TGTGCCAGCAGTTTAGTGACACCGCAAGGCACAGATACGCAGTATTTT
>-|-|TRBJ2-3|TRBV12-3/TRBV12-4
CASSPIPGRVGTDTQYF
TGTGCCAGCAGTCCGATACCGGGACGGGTTGGGACAGATACGCAGTATTTT
>many|-|TRBJ1-1|TRBV12-3/TRBV12-4
CASSRGEWDTEAFF
TGTGCCAGCAGTCGGGGGGAATGGGACACTGAAGCTTTCTTT
>-|TRBD1|TRBJ2-7|TRBV24-1
CATSDSGQGALEQYF
TGTGCCACCAGTGACTCCGGACAGGGGGCCCTCGAGCAGTACTTC
>-|TRBD1|TRBJ2-3|TRBV5-6
CASSLANRGDTQYF
TGTGCCAGCAGCCTGGCGAACAGGGGGGATACGCAGTATTTT
>-|TRBD1|TRBJ2-7|TRBV20-1
CSASQGEPYEQYF
TGCAGTGCTAGCCAGGGGGAGCCCTACGAGCAGTACTTC
>-|-|TRBJ2-3|TRBV20-1
CSALVGSRTQYF
TGCAGTGCGCTGGTGGGTTCTCGTACGCAGTATTTT
>-|-|TRBJ1-1|TRBV7-2
CASSPRDGLGAFF
TGTGCCAGCAGCCCGCGGGACGGATTAGGGGCTTTCTTT
>many|TRBD2|TRBJ2-1|TRBV15
CATSSWTSGGHEQFF
TGTGCCACCAGCAGTTGGACTAGCGGGGGGCACGAGCAGTTCTTC
>few|-|TRBJ2-2|TRBV24-1
CATSDITGRDTGELFF
TGTGCCACCAGTGATATAACAGGGCGGGACACCGGGGAGCTGTTTTTT
>few|-|TRBJ2-3|TRBV9
CASSVEGSPDTQYF
TGTGCCAGCAGCGTAGAGGGGAGCCCAGATACGCAGTATTTT
>few|TRBD1|TRBJ2-1|TRBV7-6
CASSLARGDRGSNIYNEQFF
TGTGCCAGCAGCTTAGCCCGTGGGGACAGGGGAAGCAACATATACAATGAGCAGTTCTTC
>few|TRBD1|TRBJ2-2|TRBV5-6
CASTVAAGTGNTGELFF
TGTGCCAGCACTGTCGCTGCCGGGACAGGTAACACCGGGGAGCTGTTTTTT
>-|TRBD1|TRBJ2-5|TRBV15
CATSSPGRRDRGRGETQYF
TGTGCCACCAGCAGTCCTGGGAGGCGGGACAGGGGAAGGGGAGAGACCCAGTACTTC
>many|-|TRBJ2-1|TRBV7-9
CASLKASDGYNEQFF
TGTGCCAGCCTAAAGGCTAGCGATGGCTACAATGAGCAGTTCTTC
>-|TRBD2|TRBJ2-4|TRBV4-2
CASSQRRRGGVQYF
TGTGCCAGCAGCCAACGTCGGCGGGGGGGTGTTCAGTACTTC
>-|-|TRBJ1-6|TRBV5-1
CASSLNGGWDLLQPLHF
TGCGCCAGCAGCCTAAATGGGGGCTGGGATTTACTCCAACCCCTCCACTTT
>few|-|TRBJ1-1|TRBV13
CASSRRAGATWAEAFF
TGTGCCAGCAGCCGCCGGGCGGGGGCAACTTGGGCTGAAGCTTTCTTT
>few|TRBD1|TRBJ1-6|TRBV20-1
CSAQGVMNSPLHF
TGCAGTGCTCAGGGGGTTATGAATTCCCCCCTCCACTTT